The present entry profiles one T cell receptor beta chain with its context. Its antigen is currently unknown. The table came from immunoSEQ multiplex PCR; TCRdb's copy has only in-frame clones and leaves some out. Found here are about 16,000 clones, about 80% of them singletons; the top ten hold about a tenth. The germline V gene encodes CDR1 MNHEY and CDR2 SMNVEV (reference sequence). This CDR3 has 14 residues. Between the trimmed V and J ends, which lost 5 bases and 7 bases, there was a span of 14 bases. The data are from a study of a mutant IDH1 vaccine in newly diagnosed glioma. Study-wide context: Previous treatment comprised radiotherapy, temozolomide, or both, mostly both. Findings and limits, study-wide: The occurrence of vaccine-induced immune responses was seen in more than 85% of patients. Apparently, pseudoprogression bore no relation to changes among the top peripheral T cell clonotypes.

Documented time point: baseline, week 1 (first vaccination visit). The sample's treatment: pre-vaccination baseline after standard-of-care therapy. The chain carries TRBV27 and TRBJ2-2; D is undetermined. The clonotype comes from a man aged 40-50 years with glioma. This specimen was PBMCs, taken from a glioma patient treated with radiotherapy, temozolomide or both. CDR3 DNA sequence: TGTGCCAGCAGTCCTAGACCGGGTTTCGGGGAGCTGTTTTTT. Translated, it gives CASSPRPGFGELFF.